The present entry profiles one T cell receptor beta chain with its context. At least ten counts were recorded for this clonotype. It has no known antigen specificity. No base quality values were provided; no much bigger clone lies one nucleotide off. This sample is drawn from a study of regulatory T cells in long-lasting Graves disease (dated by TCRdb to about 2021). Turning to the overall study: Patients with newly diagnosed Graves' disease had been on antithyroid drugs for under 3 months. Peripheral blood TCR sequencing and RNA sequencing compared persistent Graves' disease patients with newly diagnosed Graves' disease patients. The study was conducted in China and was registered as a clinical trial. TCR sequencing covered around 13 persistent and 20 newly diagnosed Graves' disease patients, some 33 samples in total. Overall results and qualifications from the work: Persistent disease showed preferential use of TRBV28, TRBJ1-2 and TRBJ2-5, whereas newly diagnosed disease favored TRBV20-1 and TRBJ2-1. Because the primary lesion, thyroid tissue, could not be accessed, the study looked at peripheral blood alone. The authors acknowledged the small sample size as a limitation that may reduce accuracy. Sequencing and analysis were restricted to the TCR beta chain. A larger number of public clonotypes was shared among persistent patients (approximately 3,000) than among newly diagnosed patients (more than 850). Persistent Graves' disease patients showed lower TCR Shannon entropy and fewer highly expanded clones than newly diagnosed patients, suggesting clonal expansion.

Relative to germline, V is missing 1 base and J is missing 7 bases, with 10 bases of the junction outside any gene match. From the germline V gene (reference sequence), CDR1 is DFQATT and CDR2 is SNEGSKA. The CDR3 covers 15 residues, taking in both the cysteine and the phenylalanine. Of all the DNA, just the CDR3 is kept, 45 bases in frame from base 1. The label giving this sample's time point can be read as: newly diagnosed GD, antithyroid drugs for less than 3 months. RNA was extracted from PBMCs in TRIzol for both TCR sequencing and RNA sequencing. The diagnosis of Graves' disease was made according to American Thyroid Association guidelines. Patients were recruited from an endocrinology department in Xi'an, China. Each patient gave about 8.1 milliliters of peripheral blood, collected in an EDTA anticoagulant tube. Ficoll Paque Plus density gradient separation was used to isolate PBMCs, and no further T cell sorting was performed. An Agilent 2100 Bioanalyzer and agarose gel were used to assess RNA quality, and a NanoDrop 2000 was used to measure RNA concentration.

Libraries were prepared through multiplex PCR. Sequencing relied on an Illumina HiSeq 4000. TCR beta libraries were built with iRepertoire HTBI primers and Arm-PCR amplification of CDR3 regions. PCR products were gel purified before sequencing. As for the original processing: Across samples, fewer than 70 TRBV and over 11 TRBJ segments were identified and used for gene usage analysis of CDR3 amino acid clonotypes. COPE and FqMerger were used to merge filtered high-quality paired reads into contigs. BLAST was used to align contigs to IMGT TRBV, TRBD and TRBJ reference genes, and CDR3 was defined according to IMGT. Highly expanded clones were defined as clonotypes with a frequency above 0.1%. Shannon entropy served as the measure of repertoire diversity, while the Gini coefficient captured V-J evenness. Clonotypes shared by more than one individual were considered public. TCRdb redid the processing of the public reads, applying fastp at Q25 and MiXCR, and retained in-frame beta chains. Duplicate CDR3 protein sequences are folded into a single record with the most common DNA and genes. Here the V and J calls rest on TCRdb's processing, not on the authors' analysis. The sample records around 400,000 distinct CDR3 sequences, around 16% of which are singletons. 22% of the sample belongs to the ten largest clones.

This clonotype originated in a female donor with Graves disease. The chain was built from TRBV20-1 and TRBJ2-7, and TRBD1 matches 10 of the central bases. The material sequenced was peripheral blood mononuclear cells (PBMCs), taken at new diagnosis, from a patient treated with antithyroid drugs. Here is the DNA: TGCAGTGCTAGAGGTGGGACAGGGGTTGGAGATGAGCAGTACTTC. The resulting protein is CSARGGTGVGDEQYF.